The T cell receptor (beta chain) under discussion was sequenced for a study of tumor-infiltrating lymphocytes in localized non-small cell lung cancer. Across the whole study: Several tumor histologies, both smoking statuses, and some post-neoadjuvant chemotherapy samples were included. Whole-study findings and limits: No T-cell fraction difference was seen between IM1 and IM2 tumors.

On this clone itself: Its antigen remains unidentified.

The data were produced by immunoSEQ multiplex PCR, yet TCRdb's version contains in-frame clones alone and is incomplete. The table has about 16,000 clones, around 80% seen once; the top ten hold 4.5% to 5.5%. Trimming removed 2 bases at V and 5 bases at J, with 12 bases between. The length of the CDR3 is 14 residues. The germline gives CDR1 SEHNR, CDR2 FQNEAQ (reference sequence). This clonotype was obtained from a human donor with non-small cell lung cancer. The chain is built from TRBV7-9 and TRBJ1-1; D possibly corresponds to TRBD1 (6 bases). The sample was lung tumor tissue. The CDR3 DNA sequence: TGTGCCAGCAGCTTAATCAGGGGAAGGACTGAAGCTTTCTTT. It specifies CASSLIRGRTEAFF.